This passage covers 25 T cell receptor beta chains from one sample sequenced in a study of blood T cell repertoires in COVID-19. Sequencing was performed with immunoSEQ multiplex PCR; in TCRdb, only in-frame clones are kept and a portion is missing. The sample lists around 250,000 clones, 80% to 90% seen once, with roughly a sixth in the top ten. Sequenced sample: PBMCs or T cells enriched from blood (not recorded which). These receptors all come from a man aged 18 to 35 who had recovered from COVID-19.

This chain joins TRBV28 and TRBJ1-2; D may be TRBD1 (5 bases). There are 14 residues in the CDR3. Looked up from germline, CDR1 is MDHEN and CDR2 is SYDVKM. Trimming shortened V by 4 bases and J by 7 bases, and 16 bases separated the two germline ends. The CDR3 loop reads CASSSVRGGGGYTF. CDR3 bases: TGTGCCAGCAGTTCAGTTAGGGGTGGCGGTGGCTACACCTTC.

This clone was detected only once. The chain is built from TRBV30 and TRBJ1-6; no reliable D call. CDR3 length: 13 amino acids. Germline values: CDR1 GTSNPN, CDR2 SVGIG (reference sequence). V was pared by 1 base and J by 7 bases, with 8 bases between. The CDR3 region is CAWSGGYNSPLHF. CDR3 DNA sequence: TGTGCCTGGAGTGGAGGGTACAATTCACCCCTCCACTTT.

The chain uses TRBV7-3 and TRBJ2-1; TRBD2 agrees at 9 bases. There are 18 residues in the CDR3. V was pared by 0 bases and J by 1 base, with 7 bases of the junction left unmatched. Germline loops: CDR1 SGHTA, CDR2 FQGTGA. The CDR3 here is CASSLTGLAGDSYNEQFF. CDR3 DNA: TGTGCCAGCAGCTTAACGGGATTAGCGGGGGATTCCTACAATGAGCAGTTCTTC.

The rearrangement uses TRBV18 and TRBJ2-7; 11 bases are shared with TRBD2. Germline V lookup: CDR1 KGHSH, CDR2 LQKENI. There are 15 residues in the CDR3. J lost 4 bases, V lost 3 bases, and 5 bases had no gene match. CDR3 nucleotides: TGTGCCAGCTCACCGTCTAGCGGGAGGCGTTACGAGCAGTACTTC. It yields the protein CASSPSSGRRYEQYF.

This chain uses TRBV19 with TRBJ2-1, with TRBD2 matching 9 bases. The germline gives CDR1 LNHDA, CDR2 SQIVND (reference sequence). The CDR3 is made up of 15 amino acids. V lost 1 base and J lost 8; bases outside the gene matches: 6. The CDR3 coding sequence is TGTGCCAGTAGTATAGTTGGTAGCGGGAGCGATGAGCAGTTCTTC. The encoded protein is CASSIVGSGSDEQFF.

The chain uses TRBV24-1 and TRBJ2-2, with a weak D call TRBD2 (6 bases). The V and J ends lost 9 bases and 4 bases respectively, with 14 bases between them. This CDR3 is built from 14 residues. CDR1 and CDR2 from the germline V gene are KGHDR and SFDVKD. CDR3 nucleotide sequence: TGTGCCACCCGGGGGATTCTAAGCACCGGGGAGCTGTTTTTT. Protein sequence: CATRGILSTGELFF.

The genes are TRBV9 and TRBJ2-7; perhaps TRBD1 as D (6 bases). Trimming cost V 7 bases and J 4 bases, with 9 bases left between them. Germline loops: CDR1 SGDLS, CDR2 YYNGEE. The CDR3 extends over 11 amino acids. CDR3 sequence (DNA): TGTGCCAGCGGGGGACAATACGAGCAGTACTTC. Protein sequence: CASGGQYEQYF.

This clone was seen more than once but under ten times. Written as DNA, the CDR3 is TGTGCCAGCAGCCCCACTAGCGGGATAGCGTACTACGAGCAGTACTTC. Protein product: CASSPTSGIAYYEQYF. The genes are TRBV7-6 and TRBJ2-7, with TRBD2 identical over 10 bases. Per the germline V gene, CDR1 is SGHVS and CDR2 is FNYEAQ. With 5 bases clipped from V and 3 bases from J, the junction kept 10 bases outside the gene matches. The CDR3 spans 16 residues.

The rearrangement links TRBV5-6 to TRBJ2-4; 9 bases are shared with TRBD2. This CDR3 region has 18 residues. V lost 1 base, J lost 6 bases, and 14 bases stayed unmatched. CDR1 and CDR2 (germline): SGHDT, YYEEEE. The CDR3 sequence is CASSLWRAAGGPGNIQYF. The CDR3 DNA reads TGTGCCAGCAGCTTGTGGCGCGCGGCGGGAGGGCCGGGAAACATTCAGTACTTC.

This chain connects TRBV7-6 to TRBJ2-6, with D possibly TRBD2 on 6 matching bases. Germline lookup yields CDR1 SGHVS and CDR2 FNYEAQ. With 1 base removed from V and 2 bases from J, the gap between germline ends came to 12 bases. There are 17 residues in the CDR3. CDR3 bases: TGTGCCAGCAGCTTAGGGCGTCGGGGGACTGGGGCCAACGTCCTGACTTTC. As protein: CASSLGRRGTGANVLTF.

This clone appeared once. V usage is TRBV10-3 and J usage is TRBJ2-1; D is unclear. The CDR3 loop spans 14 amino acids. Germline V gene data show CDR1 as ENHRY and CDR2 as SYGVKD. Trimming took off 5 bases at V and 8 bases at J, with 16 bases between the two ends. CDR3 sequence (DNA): TGTGCCATCAGTTCCGCGGTCCTAGGCGATGAGCAGTTCTTC. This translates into CAISSAVLGDEQFF.

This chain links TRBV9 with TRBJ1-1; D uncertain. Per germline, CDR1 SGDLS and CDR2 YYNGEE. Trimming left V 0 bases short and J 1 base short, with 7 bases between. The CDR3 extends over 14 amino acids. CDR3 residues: CASSVDTANTEAFF. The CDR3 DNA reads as TGTGCCAGCAGCGTAGACACAGCGAACACTGAAGCTTTCTTT.

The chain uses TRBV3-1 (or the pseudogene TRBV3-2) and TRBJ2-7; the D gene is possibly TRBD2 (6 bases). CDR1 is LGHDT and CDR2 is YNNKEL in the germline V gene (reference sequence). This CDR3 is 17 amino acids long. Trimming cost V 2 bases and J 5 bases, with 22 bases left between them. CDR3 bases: TGTGCCAGCAGCCAATCGTGGTCGGGAGAAGGAGTTCACGAGCAGTACTTC. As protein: CASSQSWSGEGVHEQYF.

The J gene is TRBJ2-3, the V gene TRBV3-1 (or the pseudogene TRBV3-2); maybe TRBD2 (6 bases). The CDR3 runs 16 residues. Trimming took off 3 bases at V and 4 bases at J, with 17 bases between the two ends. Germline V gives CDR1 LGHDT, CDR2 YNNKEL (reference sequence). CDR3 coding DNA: TGTGCCAGCAGCCAGGGAGGAGGCACCGGGGCAGATACGCAGTATTTT. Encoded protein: CASSQGGGTGADTQYF.

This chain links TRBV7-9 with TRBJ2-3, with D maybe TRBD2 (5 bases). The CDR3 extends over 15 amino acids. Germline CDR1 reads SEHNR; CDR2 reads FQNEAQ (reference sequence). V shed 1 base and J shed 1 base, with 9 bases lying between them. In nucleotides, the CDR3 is TGTGCCAGCAGCTTAGGGGGAGCGGGCACAGATACGCAGTATTTT. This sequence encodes CASSLGGAGTDTQYF.

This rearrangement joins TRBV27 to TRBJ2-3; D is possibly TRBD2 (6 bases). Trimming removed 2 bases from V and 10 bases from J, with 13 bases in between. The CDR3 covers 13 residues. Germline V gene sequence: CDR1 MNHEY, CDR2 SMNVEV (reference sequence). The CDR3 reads CASSLRGVGSQYF. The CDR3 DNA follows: TGTGCCAGCAGTTTACGCGGGGTAGGGTCGCAGTATTTT.

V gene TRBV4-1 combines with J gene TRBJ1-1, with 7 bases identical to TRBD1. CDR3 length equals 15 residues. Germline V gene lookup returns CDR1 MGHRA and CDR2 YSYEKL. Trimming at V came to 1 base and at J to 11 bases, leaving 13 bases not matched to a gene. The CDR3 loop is CASSQGPDRPGAAFF. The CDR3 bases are TGCGCCAGCAGCCAAGGCCCGGACAGGCCGGGGGCGGCTTTCTTT.

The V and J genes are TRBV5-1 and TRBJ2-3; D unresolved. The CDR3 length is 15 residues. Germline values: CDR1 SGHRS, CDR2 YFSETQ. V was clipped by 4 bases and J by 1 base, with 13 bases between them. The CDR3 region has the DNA TGCGCCAGCAGCCGCTCGGGTATTGGCACAGATACGCAGTATTTT. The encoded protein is CASSRSGIGTDTQYF.

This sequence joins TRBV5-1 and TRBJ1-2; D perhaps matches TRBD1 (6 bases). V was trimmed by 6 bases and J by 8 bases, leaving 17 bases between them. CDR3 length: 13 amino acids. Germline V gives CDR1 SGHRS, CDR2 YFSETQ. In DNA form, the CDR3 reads TGCGCCAGCAAACAGGGAGAGCGGAGGGGCTACACCTTC. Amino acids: CASKQGERRGYTF.

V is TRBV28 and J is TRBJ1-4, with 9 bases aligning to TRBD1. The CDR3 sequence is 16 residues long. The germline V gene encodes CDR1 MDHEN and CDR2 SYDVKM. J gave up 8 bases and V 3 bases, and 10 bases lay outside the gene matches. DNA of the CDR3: TGTGCCAGCAGTTTGTCAAGGGGGACAGGGTACGAAAAACTGTTTTTT. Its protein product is CASSLSRGTGYEKLFF.

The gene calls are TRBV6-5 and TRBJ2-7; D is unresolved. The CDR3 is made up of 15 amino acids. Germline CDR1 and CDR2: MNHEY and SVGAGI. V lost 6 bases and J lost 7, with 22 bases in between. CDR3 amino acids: CASSPTQVGGKEQYF. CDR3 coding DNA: TGTGCCAGCAGCCCCACGCAGGTGGGTGGAAAAGAGCAGTACTTC.

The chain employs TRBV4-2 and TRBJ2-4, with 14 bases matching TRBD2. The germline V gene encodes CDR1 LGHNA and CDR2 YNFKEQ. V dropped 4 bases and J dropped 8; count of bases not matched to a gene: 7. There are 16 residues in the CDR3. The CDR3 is CASSPGTSGSRDIQYF. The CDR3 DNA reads TGTGCCAGCAGCCCCGGGACTAGCGGGAGTCGGGACATTCAGTACTTC.

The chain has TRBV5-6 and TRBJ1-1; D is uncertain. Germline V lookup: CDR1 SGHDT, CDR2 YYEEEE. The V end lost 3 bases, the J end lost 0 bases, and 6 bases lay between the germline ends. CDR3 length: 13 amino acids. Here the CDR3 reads CASSSYMNTEAFF. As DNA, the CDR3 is TGTGCCAGCAGCTCTTATATGAACACTGAAGCTTTCTTT.

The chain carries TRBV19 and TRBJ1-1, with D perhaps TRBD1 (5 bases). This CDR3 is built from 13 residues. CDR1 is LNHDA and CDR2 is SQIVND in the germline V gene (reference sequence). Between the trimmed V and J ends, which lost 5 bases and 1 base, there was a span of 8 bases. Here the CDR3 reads CASSAQGNTEAFF. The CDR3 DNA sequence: TGTGCCAGTAGTGCCCAGGGGAACACTGAAGCTTTCTTT.

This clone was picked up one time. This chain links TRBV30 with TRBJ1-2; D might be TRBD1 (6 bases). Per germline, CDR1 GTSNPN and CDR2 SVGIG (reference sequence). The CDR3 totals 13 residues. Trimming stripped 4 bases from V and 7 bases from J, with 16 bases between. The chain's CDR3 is CAWTVGGPLGYTF. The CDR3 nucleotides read TGTGCCTGGACCGTAGGGGGTCCTCTTGGCTACACCTTC.